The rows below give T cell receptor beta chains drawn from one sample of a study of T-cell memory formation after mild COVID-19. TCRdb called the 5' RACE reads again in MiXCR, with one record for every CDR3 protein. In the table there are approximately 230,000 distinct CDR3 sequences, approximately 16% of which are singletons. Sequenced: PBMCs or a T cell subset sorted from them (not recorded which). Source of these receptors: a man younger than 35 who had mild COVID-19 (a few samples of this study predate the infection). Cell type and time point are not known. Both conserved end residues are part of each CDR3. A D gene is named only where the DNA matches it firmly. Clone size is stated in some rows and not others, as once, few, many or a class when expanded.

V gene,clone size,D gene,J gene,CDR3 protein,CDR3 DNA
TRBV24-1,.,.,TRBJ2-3,CATSEGRPRDTQYF,TGTGCCACCAGCGAGGGACGGCCGAGGGATACGCAGTATTTT
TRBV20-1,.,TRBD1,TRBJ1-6,CSARGGLGQGNSPLHF,TGCAGTGCCCGAGGGGGTTTGGGACAGGGGAATTCACCCCTCCACTTT
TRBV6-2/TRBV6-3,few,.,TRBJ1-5,CASSTRQLNQPQHF,TGTGCCAGCAGTACTCGACAGCTCAATCAGCCCCAGCATTTT
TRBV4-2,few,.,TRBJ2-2,CASSQVQGAGELFF,TGTGCCAGCAGCCAAGTTCAGGGCGCCGGGGAGCTGTTTTTT
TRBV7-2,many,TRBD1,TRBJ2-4,CASSGDRGRHIQYF,TGTGCCAGCAGCGGCGACAGGGGAAGACACATTCAGTACTTC
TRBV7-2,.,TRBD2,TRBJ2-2,CASSGLAGASNTGELFF,TGTGCCAGCAGCGGACTAGCGGGGGCGTCGAACACCGGGGAGCTGTTTTTT
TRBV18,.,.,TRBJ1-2,CASSPSSAGGYGYTF,TGTGCCAGCTCACCATCATCCGCAGGAGGCTATGGCTACACCTTC
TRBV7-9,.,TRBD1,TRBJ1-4,CASSSGTGSEKLFF,TGTGCCAGCAGCTCCGGGACAGGGAGTGAAAAACTGTTTTTT
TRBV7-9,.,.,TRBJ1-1,CASSLALGAVMNTEAFF,TGTGCCAGCAGCTTAGCGCTGGGAGCGGTCATGAACACTGAAGCTTTCTTT
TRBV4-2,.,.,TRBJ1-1,CASSQVWGARNTEAFF,TGTGCCAGCAGCCAAGTTTGGGGGGCGAGGAACACTGAAGCTTTCTTT
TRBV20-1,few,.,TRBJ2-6,CSAPGGRSSGANVLTF,TGCAGTGCTCCGGGGGGCAGAAGCTCTGGGGCCAACGTCCTGACTTTC
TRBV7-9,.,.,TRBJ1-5,CASSPSQVNRGNQPQHF,TGTGCCAGCAGCCCCTCCCAGGTCAACCGGGGCAATCAGCCCCAGCATTTT
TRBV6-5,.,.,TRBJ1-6,CASRLGWGNSPLHF,TGTGCCAGCAGACTCGGGTGGGGTAATTCACCCCTCCACTTT
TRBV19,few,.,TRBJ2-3,CASSMGRAGSTDTQYF,TGTGCCAGTAGTATGGGCAGGGCGGGAAGCACAGATACGCAGTATTTT
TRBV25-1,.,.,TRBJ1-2,CASSESGSYGYTF,TGTGCCAGCAGTGAATCAGGGAGCTATGGCTACACCTTC
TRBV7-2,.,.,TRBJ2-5,CASSKGREETQYF,TGTGCCAGCAGCAAGGGACGGGAAGAGACCCAGTACTTC
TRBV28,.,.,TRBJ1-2,CASRASQEISGYTF,TGTGCCAGCAGAGCCTCCCAGGAGATTAGCGGCTACACCTTC
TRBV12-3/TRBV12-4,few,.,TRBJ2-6,CASSHTPGANVLTF,TGTGCCAGCAGTCATACCCCTGGGGCCAACGTCCTGACTTTC
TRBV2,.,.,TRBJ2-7,CASSELVRF,TGTGCCAGCAGTGAATTGGTCCGCTTC
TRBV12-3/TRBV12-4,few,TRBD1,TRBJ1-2,CASTPSQGAYGYTF,TGTGCCAGCACCCCCTCGCAGGGGGCCTATGGCTACACCTTC
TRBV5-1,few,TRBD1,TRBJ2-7,CASSGPGQGFWYF,TGCGCCAGCAGCGGGCCGGGACAGGGTTTCTGGTACTTC
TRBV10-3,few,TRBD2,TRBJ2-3,CAISVTSGGAIDTQYF,TGTGCCATCAGTGTGACTAGCGGGGGGGCAATCGATACGCAGTATTTT
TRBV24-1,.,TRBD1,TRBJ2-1,CATSAAMGTGGEQFF,TGTGCCACCAGTGCCGCGATGGGGACAGGGGGCGAGCAGTTCTTC
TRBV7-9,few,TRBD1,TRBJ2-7,CASSPRTGSEQYF,TGTGCCAGCAGCCCACGGACAGGGTCGGAGCAGTACTTC